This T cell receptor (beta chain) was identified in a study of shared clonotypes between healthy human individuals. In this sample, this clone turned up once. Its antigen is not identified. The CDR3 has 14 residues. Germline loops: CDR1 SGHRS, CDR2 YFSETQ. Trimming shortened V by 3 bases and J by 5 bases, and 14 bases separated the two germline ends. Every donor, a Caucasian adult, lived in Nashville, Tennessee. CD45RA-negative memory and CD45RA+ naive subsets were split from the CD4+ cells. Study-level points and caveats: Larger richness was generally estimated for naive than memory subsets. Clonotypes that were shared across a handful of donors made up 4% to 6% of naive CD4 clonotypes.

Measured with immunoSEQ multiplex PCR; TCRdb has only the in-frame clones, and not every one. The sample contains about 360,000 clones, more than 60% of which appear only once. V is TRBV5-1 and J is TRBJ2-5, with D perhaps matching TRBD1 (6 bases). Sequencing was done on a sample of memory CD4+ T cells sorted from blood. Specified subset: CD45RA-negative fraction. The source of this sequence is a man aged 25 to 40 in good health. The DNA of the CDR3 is TGCGCCAGCAGCTCGTGGGGGCTCGGGGAGACCCAGTACTTC. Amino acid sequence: CASSSWGLGETQYF.